A selection of T cell receptor beta chains follows, all from one sample in a study of cytomegalovirus exposure and HLA in healthy donors. Sequenced by immunoSEQ multiplex PCR; TCRdb stores in-frame clones only, minus some. The repertoire consists of fewer than 200,000 clones, with 75% to 90% occurring once and the leading ten covering roughly 15%. Sequenced material: PBMCs. Receptors were obtained from a man younger than 35 in good health and CMV-seropositive. The CDR3 runs from the conserved cysteine through the conserved F or W. Fields, in order: clone size, V gene, J gene, D gene, CDR3 protein, CDR3 DNA. D genes are given only for firm matches. Clone size appears in some rows only: once, few, many, or a class for an expanded clone.

.	TRBV4-2	TRBJ1-4	.	CASSLGGEKLFF	TGTGCCAGCAGCCTAGGAGGTGAAAAACTGTTTTTT
.	TRBV11-1	TRBJ2-2	TRBD1	CASSLRQGNTGELFF	TGTGCCAGCAGCTTAAGACAGGGAAACACCGGGGAGCTGTTTTTT
once	TRBV5-1	TRBJ2-7	TRBD1	CASSFTGDFQYEQYF	TGCGCCAGCAGCTTTACAGGGGATTTCCAGTACGAGCAGTACTTC
few	TRBV28	TRBJ1-5	TRBD1	CASSSDRGSTTNQPQHF	TGTGCCAGCAGTTCGGACAGGGGATCCACCACTAATCAGCCCCAGCATTTT
.	TRBV11-3	TRBJ2-3	TRBD2	CASSPWGSGGGTDTQYF	TGTGCCAGCAGCCCTTGGGGGAGCGGGGGCGGCACAGATACGCAGTATTTT
.	TRBV5-5	TRBJ2-7	TRBD1	CASSSDRAHSYEQYF	TGTGCCAGCAGCTCGGACAGGGCCCATTCCTACGAGCAGTACTTC
few	TRBV28	TRBJ1-1	.	CASSRWGGTEAFF	TGTGCCAGCAGTCGATGGGGAGGCACTGAAGCTTTCTTT
.	TRBV28	TRBJ2-7	TRBD1	CASSSAGQGAYEQYF	TGTGCCAGCAGTTCCGCGGGACAGGGGGCCTACGAGCAGTACTTC
.	TRBV13	TRBJ2-7	TRBD2	CASSLQRGGSHMGEQYF	TGTGCCAGCAGCCTTCAACGGGGGGGCAGCCATATGGGAGAGCAGTACTTC
.	TRBV4-1	TRBJ1-2	.	CASSQETGLRGYTF	TGCGCCAGCAGCCAAGAAACCGGTTTACGGGGCTACACCTTC
.	TRBV28	TRBJ2-5	TRBD2	CASSPLGLAGAKETQYF	TGTGCCAGCAGTCCCCTCGGACTAGCGGGGGCCAAAGAGACCCAGTACTTC
.	TRBV4-1	TRBJ2-7	.	CASSLQQGYSYEQYF	TGCGCCAGCAGCCTCCAACAGGGTTACTCCTACGAGCAGTACTTC
.	TRBV7-6	TRBJ2-2	.	CASSPTVGTHGAGELFF	TGTGCCAGCAGCCCCACGGTGGGGACTCACGGGGCCGGGGAGCTGTTTTTT
.	TRBV9	TRBJ1-1	.	CASSLTPGLGKNTEAFF	TGTGCCAGCAGCCTTACCCCAGGGTTGGGAAAGAACACTGAAGCTTTCTTT
.	TRBV4-1	TRBJ2-7	TRBD1	CASSQLSTGTGNYEQYF	TGCGCCAGCAGCCAATTATCAACCGGGACAGGGAACTACGAGCAGTACTTC
.	TRBV11-2	TRBJ2-5	.	CASSPRSETQYF	TGTGCCAGCAGCCCGCGCTCAGAGACCCAGTACTTC
.	TRBV7-2	TRBJ2-2	TRBD2	CASSSASGGRNTGELFF	TGTGCCAGCAGCTCCGCTAGCGGGGGGCGGAACACCGGGGAGCTGTTTTTT
.	TRBV5-1	TRBJ2-1	.	CASSPYRPNGNEQFF	TGCGCCAGCAGCCCCTACCGTCCAAACGGCAATGAGCAGTTCTTC
.	TRBV28	TRBJ1-5	.	CASSATGITHQPQHF	TGTGCCAGCAGTGCTACAGGGATAACCCATCAGCCCCAGCATTTT
.	TRBV10-3	TRBJ2-1	.	CAIRGYISNEQFF	TGTGCCATCCGGGGATACATCTCTAATGAGCAGTTCTTC
.	TRBV6-5	TRBJ2-1	.	CASNGGGTYNEQFF	TGTGCCAGCAATGGGGGCGGTACCTACAATGAGCAGTTCTTC
.	TRBV5-4	TRBJ1-1	TRBD1	CASSPDRSDGTEAFF	TGTGCCAGCAGCCCGGACAGGTCGGATGGCACTGAAGCTTTCTTT
few	TRBV7-9	TRBJ2-5	.	CASSLYGGLETQYF	TGTGCCAGCAGCCTTTACGGGGGGCTAGAGACCCAGTACTTC
few	TRBV29-1	TRBJ1-1	.	CSAAGPYGTEAFF	TGCAGCGCTGCTGGTCCTTACGGCACTGAAGCTTTCTTT
once	TRBV5-1	TRBJ2-5	.	CASSLAGTSQETQYF	TGCGCCAGCAGCTTGGCCGGGACAAGCCAAGAGACCCAGTACTTC